Below, 22 T cell receptor beta chains from the same sample are listed, as sequenced in a study of CD8+ T cells in alopecia areata. Specified treatment: oral pan-JAK inhibitor, 5-10 mg twice daily. Investigators isolated RNA and reverse transcribed it into cDNA to act as the sequencing template. Clones were read by immunoSEQ multiplex PCR, and TCRdb kept only the in-frame ones, dropping some. Of approximately 180,000 clones listed, more than 55% are singletons. This sample comprised CD4+ T cells sorted from blood, obtained at week 49, from a patient treated with tofacitinib. The receptor set was obtained from a human donor with alopecia areata.

The gene calls are TRBV4-3 and TRBJ2-3; D not resolved. The CDR3 covers 15 residues. The V end was cut by 0 bases, the J end by 0 bases, with 7 bases between. Germline-derived CDR1 and CDR2 are LGHNA and YSLEER. The CDR3 DNA reads TGCGCCAGCAGCCAAGATAACCCCAGCACAGATACGCAGTATTTT. Translation: CASSQDNPSTDTQYF.

The genes are TRBV29-1 and TRBJ1-1; D remains ambiguous. Looked up from germline, CDR1 is SQVTM and CDR2 is ANQGSEA. CDR3 length equals 11 residues. V was pared by 8 bases and J by 5 bases, with 12 bases between. For the CDR3, the DNA is TGCAGCTTCCGACATTTGACTGAAGCTTTCTTT. This sequence encodes CSFRHLTEAFF.

This clone appeared a few times. The CDR3: CASSPLRGRSEKLFF. CDR3 DNA sequence: TGTGCCAGCAGCCCGCTACGGGGGCGAAGTGAAAAACTGTTTTTT. The J gene is TRBJ1-4, the V gene TRBV14; possibly TRBD1 for D (6 bases). Trimming cost V 4 bases and J 7 bases, with 16 bases left between them. Germline V gene sequence: CDR1 SGHDN, CDR2 FVKESK. CDR3 size: 15 residues.

The V call is TRBV7-2, the J call TRBJ2-1; D may be TRBD1 or TRBD2 (6 bases each). The V and J ends lost 2 bases and 6 bases respectively, with 8 bases between them. Germline V gene lookup returns CDR1 SGHTA and CDR2 FQGNSA. The CDR3 is 13 residues long. CDR3 in amino acids: CASSLPGANEQFF. The CDR3 DNA follows: TGTGCCAGCAGCTTACCGGGGGCCAATGAGCAGTTCTTC.

The CDR3 DNA reads TGCGCCAGCAGCTTGGGGATTGGGGACAATCAGCCCCAGCATTTT. This sequence encodes CASSLGIGDNQPQHF. The chain links TRBV5-1 to TRBJ1-5; D is unclear. V was shortened by 0 bases and J by 3 bases, with 10 bases between the two germline ends. The CDR3 length is 15 residues. Germline V gives CDR1 SGHRS, CDR2 YFSETQ.

The chain combines TRBV29-1 with TRBJ2-2, with a possible D match to TRBD1 (6 bases). This CDR3 has 13 amino acids. Trimming took 5 bases from V and 4 from J, leaving 11 bases between them. The germline V gene encodes CDR1 SQVTM and CDR2 ANQGSEA. This CDR3 is CSVNRVSTGELFF. CDR3 DNA sequence: TGCAGCGTTAACAGGGTATCCACCGGGGAGCTGTTTTTT.

The genes are TRBV4-3 and TRBJ1-2; 7 bases match TRBD1. The CDR3 totals 16 residues. Germline CDR1 is LGHNA and CDR2 is YSLEER. V dropped 4 bases and J dropped 4; count of bases not matched to a gene: 12. In DNA form, the CDR3 reads TGCGCCAGCAGCCGAGACCACCGACAGGGAGGCTATGGCTACACCTTC. The encoded protein is CASSRDHRQGGYGYTF.

The chain links TRBV30 to TRBJ1-2; a weak D match, TRBD1 (5 bases). CDR3 size: 13 residues. The V gene's germline CDR1 is GTSNPN and CDR2 SVGIG (reference sequence). V dropped 0 bases and J dropped 8 bases, with 13 bases sitting between them. CDR3 nucleotide sequence: TGTGCCTGGAGTGTTCGACAGTTGGAAGGCTACACCTTC. Translating gives CAWSVRQLEGYTF.

The V call is TRBV29-1, the J call TRBJ2-3; a possible D gene is TRBD1 (5 bases). Trimming took 0 bases from V and 4 from J, leaving 14 bases between them. The CDR3 has 15 amino acids. Germline V lookup: CDR1 SQVTM, CDR2 ANQGSEA. The CDR3 DNA sequence: TGCAGCGTTGAAGATCTCAGGGCGTCGGCAGATACGCAGTATTTT. It translates to CSVEDLRASADTQYF.

This chain connects TRBV29-1 to TRBJ2-1; unclear D gene. The CDR3 is 12 residues long. Trimming took off 4 bases at V and 8 bases at J, with 12 bases between the two ends. Germline loops: CDR1 SQVTM, CDR2 ANQGSEA. The CDR3, as DNA: TGCAGCGTTGTTCGGCTGTTGGATGAGCAGTTCTTC. This translates into CSVVRLLDEQFF.

This clone was seen only a few times. The genes are TRBV29-1 and TRBJ1-4, with 9 nucleotides matching TRBD1. After removal of 6 bases from V and 5 bases from J, the junction contained 4 bases not matched to a gene. The CDR3 length is 13 residues. Germline V CDR1 and CDR2: SQVTM, ANQGSEA. CDR3 bases: TGCAGCGTCGCTGGGACAGGGAATGAAAAACTGTTTTTT. This sequence encodes CSVAGTGNEKLFF.

This clone was counted a few times. The chain uses TRBV30 and TRBJ1-1; D is ambiguous. The germline gives CDR1 GTSNPN, CDR2 SVGIG (reference sequence). There are 14 residues in the CDR3. V lost 1 base to trimming and J lost 1 base, with 10 bases between them. The CDR3 DNA reads TGTGCCTGGAGTGGGCGGAATAGGAACACTGAAGCTTTCTTT. Residues: CAWSGRNRNTEAFF.

This clone has a handful of counts. The chain combines TRBV29-1 with TRBJ1-1; D is ambiguous. V gave up 7 bases and J gave up 1 base, with 10 bases separating them. The CDR3 is 12 amino acids. The V gene's germline CDR1 is SQVTM and CDR2 ANQGSEA. CDR3 sequence (DNA): TGCAGCGCTGGACGTGCGAACACTGAAGCTTTCTTT. Protein product: CSAGRANTEAFF.

The chain couples TRBV29-1 to TRBJ1-1, with D possibly TRBD1 on 6 matching bases. V lost 3 bases and J lost 5, with 10 bases in between. The CDR3 runs to 12 residues. CDR1 is SQVTM, CDR2 ANQGSEA, per germline. The CDR3 loop reads CSVEGALTEAFF. The DNA for the CDR3 is TGCAGCGTTGAGGGGGCTTTAACTGAAGCTTTCTTT.

The J gene is TRBJ1-1, the V gene TRBV5-6; no clear D gene. Germline CDR1 reads SGHDT; CDR2 reads YYEEEE. The CDR3 consists of 14 residues. Trimming removed 0 bases at V and 3 bases at J, with 9 bases between. The CDR3 region is CASSLVLGYTEAFF. As DNA, the CDR3 is TGTGCCAGCAGCTTGGTTTTGGGGTACACTGAAGCTTTCTTT. The variable domain in full, with the rest retrieved from reference TRBV5-6 and TRBJ1-1, is DAGVTQSPTHLIKTRGQQVTLRCSPKSGHDTVSWYQQALGQGPQFIFQYYEEEERQRGNFPDRFSGHQFPNYSSELNVNALLLGDSALYLCASSLVLGYTEAFFGQGTRLTVV.

V and J are TRBV9 and TRBJ1-1, with D perhaps matching TRBD1 (5 bases). Trimming removed 4 bases at V and 0 bases at J, with 13 bases between. Germline values: CDR1 SGDLS, CDR2 YYNGEE. This CDR3 region has 15 residues. CDR3 sequence reads: CASSRTGELNTEAFF. DNA of the CDR3: TGTGCCAGCAGCCGAACGGGGGAATTGAACACTGAAGCTTTCTTT.

About this clone itself: A far larger clone is just one base off, so this is likely a read error. The V and J genes are TRBV5-6 and TRBJ1-5, with 9 bases aligning to TRBD1. CDR1 is SGHDT, CDR2 YYEEEE, per germline. CDR3 length: 14 amino acids. Germline trimming cut 4 bases from V and 5 bases from J; bases unmatched to any gene: 4. CDR3 nucleotide sequence: TGTGCCAGCAGCCCGGGACAGGGCGATCAGCCCCAGCATTTT. Translation: CASSPGQGDQPQHF.

The genes are TRBV11-2 and TRBJ2-5, with TRBD1 as a possible D gene (6 bases). The V end was cut by 0 bases, the J end by 5 bases, with 13 bases between. CDR1 is SGHAT and CDR2 is FQNNGV in the germline V gene. The length of the CDR3 is 15 residues. CDR3 in amino acids: CASSLEGAMRETQYF. The CDR3 DNA sequence: TGTGCCAGCAGCTTAGAGGGGGCGATGAGGGAGACCCAGTACTTC.

V and J are TRBV29-1 and TRBJ2-3; 7 bases agree with TRBD2. V gave up 4 bases and J gave up 3 bases; unmatched junction bases: 13. The germline V gene encodes CDR1 SQVTM and CDR2 ANQGSEA. CDR3 length: 16 residues. The DNA for the CDR3 is TGCAGCGTTGTGGGGGAGGGCTTGCAGGCGACAGATACGCAGTATTTT. Translating gives CSVVGEGLQATDTQYF.

The rearrangement uses TRBV29-1 and TRBJ2-7; D is possibly TRBD1 (6 bases). The CDR3 covers 12 residues. The V gene's germline CDR1 is SQVTM and CDR2 ANQGSEA. V lost 4 bases to trimming and J lost 4 bases, with 11 bases between them. The CDR3 loop reads CSVGNGQYEQYF. For the CDR3, the DNA is TGCAGCGTTGGGAACGGACAGTACGAGCAGTACTTC.

This clone has more than one count but fewer than ten. J is TRBJ2-5 and V is TRBV5-6, with 7 positions matching TRBD2. The CDR3 runs to 17 residues. Unmatched junction bases numbered 12, after V lost 3 bases and J lost 1 base. Germline V gene lookup returns CDR1 SGHDT and CDR2 YYEEEE. The CDR3 bases are TGTGCCAGCAGCTCACCGCGTCAGGGAGGGGTCCAAGAGACCCAGTACTTC. Translation: CASSSPRQGGVQETQYF.

This clone showed up just a few times. The chain uses TRBV30 and TRBJ1-2; D is perhaps TRBD1 (5 bases). Trimming stripped 7 bases from V and 4 bases from J, with 13 bases between. This CDR3 contains 12 residues. Germline assignment: CDR1 GTSNPN and CDR2 SVGIG (reference sequence). The CDR3: CASLGGVYGYTF. The CDR3 coding sequence is TGTGCCTCCCTCGGAGGGGTCTATGGCTACACCTTC.